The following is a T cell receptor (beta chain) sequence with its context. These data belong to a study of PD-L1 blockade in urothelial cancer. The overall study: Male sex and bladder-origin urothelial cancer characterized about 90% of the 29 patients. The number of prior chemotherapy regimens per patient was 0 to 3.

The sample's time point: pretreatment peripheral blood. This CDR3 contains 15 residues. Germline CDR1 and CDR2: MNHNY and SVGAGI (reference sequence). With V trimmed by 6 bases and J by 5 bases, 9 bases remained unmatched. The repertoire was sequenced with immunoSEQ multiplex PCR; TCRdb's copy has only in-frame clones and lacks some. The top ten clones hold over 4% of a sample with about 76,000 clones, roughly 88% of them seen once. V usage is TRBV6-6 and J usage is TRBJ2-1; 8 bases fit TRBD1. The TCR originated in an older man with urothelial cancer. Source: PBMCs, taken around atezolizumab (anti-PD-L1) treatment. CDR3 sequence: CASRLGQGVDNEQFF. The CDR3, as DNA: TGTGCCAGCAGACTAGGACAGGGCGTTGACAATGAGCAGTTCTTC.